This T cell receptor beta chain originates from a study of cytomegalovirus exposure and HLA in healthy donors. 60 Vbeta and 13 Jbeta primers were used in PCR. Per the original methods: Unique TCR beta chains totaled some 81 million in a later count, with some 10 million of them shared. Clones were sequenced by immunoSEQ multiplex PCR, and TCRdb holds only the in-frame ones, with some missing. D and trimming were read from the DNA, whereas the V and J calls and clone size are those reported in that table. Of more than 85,000 clones in the sample, 70% to 90% are singletons; the top ten hold about 1.7%. V lost 6 bases to trimming and J lost 0 bases, with 14 bases between them. CDR1 and CDR2 from the germline V gene are KGHSH and LQKENI. CDR3 length: 15 amino acids. Study-level results: Some 17,000 TCR beta sequences were associated with HLA alleles at 0.05 false discovery rate in a later analysis. In an earlier analysis, in under 700 donors, most V segments appeared productive either ~87% or ~30% of the time.

To note about this clone: No antigen is known for it.

The V and J genes are TRBV18 and TRBJ1-1, with D possibly matching TRBD1 (6 bases). What was sequenced was PBMCs. The receptor's source is a middle-aged man in good health and CMV-seronegative. The CDR3 reads CASSRTDIMNTEAFF. Written as DNA, the CDR3 is TGTGCCAGCTCGCGGACAGACATAATGAACACTGAAGCTTTCTTT.